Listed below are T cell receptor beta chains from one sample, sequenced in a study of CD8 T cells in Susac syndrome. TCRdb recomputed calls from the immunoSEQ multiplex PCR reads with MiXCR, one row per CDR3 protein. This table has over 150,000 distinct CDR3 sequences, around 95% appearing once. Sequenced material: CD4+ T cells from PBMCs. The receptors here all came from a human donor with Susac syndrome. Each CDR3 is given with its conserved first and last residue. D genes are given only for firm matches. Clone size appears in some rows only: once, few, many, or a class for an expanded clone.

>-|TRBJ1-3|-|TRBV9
CASSVGARQTGNTIYF
TGTGCCAGCAGCGTAGGGGCTCGGCAAACTGGAAACACCATATATTTT
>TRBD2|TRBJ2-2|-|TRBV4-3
CASSPREHGGELFF
TGCGCCAGCAGCCCGCGGGAGCACGGCGGGGAGCTGTTTTTT
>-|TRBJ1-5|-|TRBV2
CASRSFNPPQHF
TGTGCCAGCAGGTCCTTTAACCCACCCCAGCATTTT
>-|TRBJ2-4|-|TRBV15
CATSRGVSIQYF
TGTGCCACCAGCAGAGGCGTGAGCATTCAGTACTTC
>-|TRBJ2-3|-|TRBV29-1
CSVGHSVADTQYF
TGCAGCGTTGGCCACTCGGTGGCAGATACGCAGTATTTT
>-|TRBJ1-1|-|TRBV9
CASSVAPGDITNTEAFF
TGTGCCAGCAGCGTAGCTCCAGGGGACATCACGAACACTGAAGCTTTCTTT
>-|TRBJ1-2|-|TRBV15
CATSRDAQAGGYTF
TGTGCCACCAGCAGAGACGCACAGGCGGGTGGCTACACCTTC
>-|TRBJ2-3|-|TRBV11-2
CATSGVSADTQYF
TGTGCCACCAGCGGCGTTTCGGCAGATACGCAGTATTTT
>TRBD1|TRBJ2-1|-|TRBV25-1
CASSDPGGERRNEQFF
TGTGCCAGCAGTGACCCAGGGGGCGAGAGGCGAAATGAGCAGTTCTTC
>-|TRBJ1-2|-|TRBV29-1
CSVDVQVHGYTF
TGCAGCGTTGATGTACAGGTCCATGGCTACACCTTC
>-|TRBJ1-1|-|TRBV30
CAWSVVDQNTEAFF
TGTGCCTGGAGTGTAGTGGATCAGAACACTGAAGCTTTCTTT
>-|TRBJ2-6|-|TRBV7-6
CASSLLAWSGANVLTF
TGTGCCAGCAGCTTATTGGCTTGGTCTGGGGCCAACGTCCTGACTTTC
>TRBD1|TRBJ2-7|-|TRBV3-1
CASSQRGGTGYAEQYF
TGTGCCAGCAGCCAAAGAGGTGGGACAGGGTACGCCGAGCAGTACTTC
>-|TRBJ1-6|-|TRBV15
CATRMGLGNSPLHF
TGTGCCACCAGAATGGGGTTGGGGAATTCACCCCTCCACTTT
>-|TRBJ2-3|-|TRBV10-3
CAISDGSAYTDTQYF
TGTGCCATCAGTGACGGTAGCGCCTACACAGATACGCAGTATTTT
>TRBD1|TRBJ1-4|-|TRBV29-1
CSVERGLGEKLFF
TGCAGCGTTGAAAGGGGGCTGGGTGAAAAACTGTTTTTT
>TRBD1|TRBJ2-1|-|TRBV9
CASTPRGQGVQFF
TGTGCCAGCACCCCTCGAGGACAGGGGGTGCAGTTCTTC
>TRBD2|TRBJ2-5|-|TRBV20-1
CSAWDGTSGGETQYF
TGCAGTGCTTGGGACGGGACTAGCGGGGGAGAGACCCAGTACTTC
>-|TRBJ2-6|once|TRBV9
CASSAEGRGANVLTF
TGTGCCAGCAGCGCCGAGGGGCGAGGGGCCAACGTCCTGACTTTC
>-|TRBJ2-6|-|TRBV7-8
CASSFGTASGANVLTF
TGTGCCAGCAGCTTCGGGACCGCCTCTGGGGCCAACGTCCTGACTTTC
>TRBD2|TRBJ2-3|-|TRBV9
CASSNHRASGVGTDTQYF
TGTGCCAGCAGTAATCACAGGGCTAGCGGGGTAGGGACAGATACGCAGTATTTT
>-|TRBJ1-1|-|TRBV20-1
CSASRPFIGNTEAFF
TGCAGTGCTAGCCGACCTTTCATAGGGAACACTGAAGCTTTCTTT
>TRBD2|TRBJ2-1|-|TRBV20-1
CSAASGRKDEQFF
TGCAGTGCTGCTAGCGGGAGGAAGGATGAGCAGTTCTTC
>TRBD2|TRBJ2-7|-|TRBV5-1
CASSLGPGGYEQYF
TGCGCCAGCAGCCTGGGACCGGGGGGGTACGAGCAGTACTTC
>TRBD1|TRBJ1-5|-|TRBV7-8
CASSQDRVGSQPQHF
TGTGCCAGCAGCCAAGACAGGGTCGGGAGTCAGCCCCAGCATTTT
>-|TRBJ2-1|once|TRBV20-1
CSAGDEQFF
TGCAGTGCGGGGGACGAGCAGTTCTTC
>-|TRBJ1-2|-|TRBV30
CAWSKGASGYTF
TGTGCCTGGAGTAAAGGGGCCAGTGGCTACACCTTC
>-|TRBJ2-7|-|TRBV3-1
CASSQEYYEQYF
TGTGCCAGCAGCCAAGAGTACTACGAGCAGTACTTC
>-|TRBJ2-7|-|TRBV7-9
CASSSRFSYEQYF
TGTGCCAGCAGCTCCAGGTTCTCCTACGAGCAGTACTTC
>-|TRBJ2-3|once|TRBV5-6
CASSLKNTDTQYF
TGTGCCAGCAGCTTGAAAAATACAGATACGCAGTATTTT
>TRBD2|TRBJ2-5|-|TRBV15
CATSRGASGRLGYQETQYF
TGTGCCACCAGCAGAGGGGCTAGCGGACGCCTAGGGTACCAAGAGACCCAGTACTTC
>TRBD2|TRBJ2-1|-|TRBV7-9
CASRVTSGEYNEQFF
TGTGCCAGCAGGGTAACTAGCGGGGAATACAATGAGCAGTTCTTC
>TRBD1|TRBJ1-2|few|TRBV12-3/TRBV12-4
CASSLGQNYGYTF
TGTGCCAGCAGTTTGGGACAGAACTATGGCTACACCTTC
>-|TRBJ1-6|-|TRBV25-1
CASSDIIQTEGSPLHF
TGTGCCAGCAGTGATATCATACAGACCGAGGGTTCACCCCTCCACTTT
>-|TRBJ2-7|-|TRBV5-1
CASRDPGVGEQYF
TGCGCCAGCAGGGACCCGGGAGTGGGGGAGCAGTACTTC
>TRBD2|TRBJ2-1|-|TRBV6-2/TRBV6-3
CASSYRTSGVNEQFF
TGTGCCAGCAGTTACAGGACTAGCGGGGTAAATGAGCAGTTCTTC
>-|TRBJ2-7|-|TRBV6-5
CASNPPGSGAEQYF
TGTGCCAGCAACCCGCCGGGGTCAGGTGCCGAGCAGTACTTC
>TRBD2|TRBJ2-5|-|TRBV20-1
CSARGEGLAGGKTQYF
TGCAGTGCTAGAGGGGAAGGACTAGCGGGGGGTAAGACCCAGTACTTC
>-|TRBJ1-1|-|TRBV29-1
CSVANSGGVNTEAFF
TGCAGCGTTGCTAACAGCGGAGGAGTAAACACTGAAGCTTTCTTT
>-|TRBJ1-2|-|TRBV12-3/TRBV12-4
CASSLALRSYGYTF
TGTGCCAGCAGTTTAGCCCTAAGAAGCTATGGCTACACCTTC
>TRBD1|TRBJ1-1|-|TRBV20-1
CSARQGDTEAFF
TGCAGTGCTAGGCAGGGGGACACTGAAGCTTTCTTT
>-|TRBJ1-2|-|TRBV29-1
CSVNPGNTF
TGCAGCGTTAACCCGGGAAACACCTTC
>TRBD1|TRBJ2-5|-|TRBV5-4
CASSGRQGQETQYF
TGTGCCAGCAGCGGAAGACAGGGTCAAGAGACCCAGTACTTC
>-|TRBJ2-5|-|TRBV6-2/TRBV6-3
CASSYHPLETQYF
TGTGCCAGCAGTTATCATCCGTTAGAGACCCAGTACTTC
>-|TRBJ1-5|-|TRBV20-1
CSARDLGKQPQHF
TGCAGTGCTAGAGATCTAGGGAAGCAGCCCCAGCATTTT